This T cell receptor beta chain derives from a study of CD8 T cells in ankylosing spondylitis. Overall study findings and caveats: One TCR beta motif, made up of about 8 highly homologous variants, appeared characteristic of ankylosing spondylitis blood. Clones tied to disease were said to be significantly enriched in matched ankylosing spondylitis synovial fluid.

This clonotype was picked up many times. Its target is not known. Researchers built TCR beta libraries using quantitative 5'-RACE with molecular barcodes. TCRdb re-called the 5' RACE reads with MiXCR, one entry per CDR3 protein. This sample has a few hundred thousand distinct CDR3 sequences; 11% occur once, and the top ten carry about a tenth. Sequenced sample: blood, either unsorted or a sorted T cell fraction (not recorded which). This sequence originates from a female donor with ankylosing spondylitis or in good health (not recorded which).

The CDR3 region is CASSLAGGRNTGELFF. For the CDR3, the DNA is TGTGCCAGCAGCTTAGCAGGGGGTCGGAACACCGGGGAGCTGTTTTTT. This chain joins TRBV7-9 and TRBJ2-2, with D tentatively TRBD1 (6 bases). The CDR3 spans 16 residues. The V end lost 0 bases, the J end lost 1 base, and 9 bases lay between the germline ends. The germline V gene encodes CDR1 SEHNR and CDR2 FQNEAQ (reference sequence).